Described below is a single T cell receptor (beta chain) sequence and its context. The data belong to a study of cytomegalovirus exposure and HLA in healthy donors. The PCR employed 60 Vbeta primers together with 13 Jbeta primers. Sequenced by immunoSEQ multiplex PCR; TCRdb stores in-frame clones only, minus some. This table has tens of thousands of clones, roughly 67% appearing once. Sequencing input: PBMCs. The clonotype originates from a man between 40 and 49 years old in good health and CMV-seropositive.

DNA for the CDR3: TGTGCCAGCACCCAGGGCACTGAAGCTTTCTTT. It specifies CASTQGTEAFF. The chain carries TRBV27 and TRBJ1-1; tentatively, D is TRBD1 (5 bases). Germline values: CDR1 MNHEY, CDR2 SMNVEV (reference sequence). V gave up 7 bases and J gave up 4 bases, with 7 bases separating them. CDR3 length: 11 amino acids.